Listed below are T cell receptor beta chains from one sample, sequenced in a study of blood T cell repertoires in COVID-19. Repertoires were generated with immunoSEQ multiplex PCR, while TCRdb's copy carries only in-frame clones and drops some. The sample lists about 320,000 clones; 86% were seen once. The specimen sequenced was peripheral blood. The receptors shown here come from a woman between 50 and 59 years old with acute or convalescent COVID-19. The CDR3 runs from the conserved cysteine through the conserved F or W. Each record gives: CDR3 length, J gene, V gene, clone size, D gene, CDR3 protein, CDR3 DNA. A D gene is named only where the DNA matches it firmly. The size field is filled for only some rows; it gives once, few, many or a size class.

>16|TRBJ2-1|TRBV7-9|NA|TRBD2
CASSFSGTPPDNEQFF
TGTGCCAGCAGCTTTAGCGGGACCCCCCCGGACAATGAGCAGTTCTTC
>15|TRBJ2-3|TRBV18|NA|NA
CASSPDQRGTDTQYF
TGTGCCAGCTCACCAGATCAGCGGGGCACAGATACGCAGTATTTT
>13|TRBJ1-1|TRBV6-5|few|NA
CASSLDRNTEAFF
TGTGCCAGCAGTTTGGACAGGAACACTGAAGCTTTCTTT
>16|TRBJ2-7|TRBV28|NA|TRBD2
CASSSRTSGVRYEQYF
TGTGCCAGCAGTTCGCGGACTAGCGGGGTCCGATACGAGCAGTACTTC
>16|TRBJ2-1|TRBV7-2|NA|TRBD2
CASSLRPSGMGGEQFF
TGTGCCAGCAGCTTAAGGCCTAGCGGTATGGGCGGAGAGCAGTTCTTC
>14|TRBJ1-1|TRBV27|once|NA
CASRPQGRNTEAFF
TGTGCCAGCAGGCCTCAGGGGCGGAACACTGAAGCTTTCTTT
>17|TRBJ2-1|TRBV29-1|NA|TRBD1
CSASSEKGTARYNEQFF
TGCAGCGCGTCAAGCGAGAAAGGGACAGCAAGATACAATGAGCAGTTCTTC
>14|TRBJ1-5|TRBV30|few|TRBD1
CAWAGTGNHQPQHF
TGTGCCTGGGCCGGGACAGGGAACCATCAGCCCCAGCATTTT
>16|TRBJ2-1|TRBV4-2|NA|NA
CASSQVTALTPHEQFF
TGTGCCAGCAGCCAAGTAACCGCCTTGACTCCCCATGAGCAGTTCTTC
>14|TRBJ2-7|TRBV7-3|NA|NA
CASSFMPPGTPYFF
TGTGCCAGCAGCTTCATGCCCCCAGGAACACCTTATTTCTTC
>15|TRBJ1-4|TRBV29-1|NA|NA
CSVVLGGTTNEKLFF
TGCAGCGTTGTCCTCGGGGGGACAACTAATGAAAAACTGTTTTTT
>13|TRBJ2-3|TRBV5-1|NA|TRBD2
CASAREGTDTQYF
TGCGCCAGCGCGCGGGAGGGTACAGATACGCAGTATTTT
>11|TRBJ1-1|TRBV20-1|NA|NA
CSARNREVAFF
TGCAGTGCTAGGAACAGGGAAGTGGCTTTCTTT
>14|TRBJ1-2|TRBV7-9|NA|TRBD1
CASSLDGTGYGYTF
TGTGCCAGCAGCTTAGATGGGACAGGGTATGGCTACACCTTC
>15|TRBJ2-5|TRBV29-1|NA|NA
CSVDRGSGQEETQYF
TGCAGCGTTGATAGAGGATCAGGACAAGAAGAGACCCAGTACTTC
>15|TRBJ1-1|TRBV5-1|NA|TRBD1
CASSVAGQGVTEAFF
TGCGCCAGCAGCGTGGCGGGACAGGGAGTCACTGAAGCTTTCTTT
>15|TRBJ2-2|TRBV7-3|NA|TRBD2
CASKETSGNTGELFF
TGTGCCAGCAAGGAGACTAGCGGCAACACCGGGGAGCTGTTTTTT
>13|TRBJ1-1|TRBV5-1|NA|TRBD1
CASSGTVNTEAFF
TGCGCCAGCAGCGGGACAGTGAACACTGAAGCTTTCTTT
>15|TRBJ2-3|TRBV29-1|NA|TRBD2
CSVETSGRAIDTQYF
TGCAGCGTTGAGACTAGCGGGAGGGCAATAGATACGCAGTATTTT
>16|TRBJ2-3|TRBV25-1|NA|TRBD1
CASSESWQGAGDTQYF
TGTGCCAGCAGTGAATCTTGGCAGGGGGCAGGAGATACGCAGTATTTT
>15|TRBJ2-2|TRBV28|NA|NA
CASSGAGKGTGELFF
TGTGCCAGCAGTGGCGCAGGGAAGGGCACCGGGGAGCTGTTTTTT
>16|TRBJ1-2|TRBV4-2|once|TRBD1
CASSQDQGGAGYGYTF
TGTGCCAGCAGCCAAGATCAGGGGGGCGCCGGCTATGGCTACACCTTC
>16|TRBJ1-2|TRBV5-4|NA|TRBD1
CASSSPGQGKNYGYTF
TGTGCCAGCAGCTCGCCTGGACAGGGTAAAAACTATGGCTACACCTTC
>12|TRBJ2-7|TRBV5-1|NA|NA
CASSPGGREQYF
TGCGCCAGCAGCCCGGGTGGTCGAGAGCAGTACTTC
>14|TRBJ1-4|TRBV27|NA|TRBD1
CASTYGQGMGKLFF
TGTGCCAGCACCTATGGACAGGGGATGGGAAAACTGTTTTTT
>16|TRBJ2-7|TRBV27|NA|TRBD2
CASSFLLAGDTYEQYF
TGTGCCAGCAGTTTCCTACTAGCGGGGGACACATACGAGCAGTACTTC
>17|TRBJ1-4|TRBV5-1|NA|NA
CASSRSLAVATNEKLFF
TGCGCCAGCAGCCGATCTTTGGCTGTTGCAACTAATGAAAAACTGTTTTTT
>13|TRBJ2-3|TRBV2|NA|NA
CASSGEPADTQYF
TGTGCCAGCAGTGGCGAACCTGCGGATACGCAGTATTTT
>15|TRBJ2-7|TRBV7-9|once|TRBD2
CASSLRGLAGGEQYF
TGTGCCAGCAGCCTCCGGGGACTAGCGGGAGGAGAGCAGTACTTC
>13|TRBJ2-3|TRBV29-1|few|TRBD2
CSVDAGGTDTQYF
TGCAGCGTTGACGCGGGGGGCACAGATACGCAGTATTTT
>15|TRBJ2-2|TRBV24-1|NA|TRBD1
CATSAGRGRTGELFF
TGTGCCACCTCAGCGGGCAGGGGGCGAACCGGGGAGCTGTTTTTT
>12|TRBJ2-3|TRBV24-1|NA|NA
CATKATTDTQYF
TGTGCCACCAAAGCAACCACAGATACGCAGTATTTT
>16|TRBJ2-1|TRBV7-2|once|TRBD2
CASSLAASGGYNEQFF
TGTGCCAGCAGCTTAGCCGCTAGCGGAGGTTACAATGAGCAGTTCTTC
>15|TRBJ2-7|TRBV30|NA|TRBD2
CAWSAVSGRDYEQYF
TGTGCCTGGAGTGCCGTTAGCGGGAGGGACTACGAGCAGTACTTC
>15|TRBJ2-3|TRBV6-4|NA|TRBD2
CASSRLARPTDTQYF
TGTGCCAGCAGTCGACTAGCGAGACCCACAGATACGCAGTATTTT
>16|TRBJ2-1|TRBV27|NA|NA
CASSDGAYSSYNEQFF
TGTGCCAGCAGTGACGGAGCTTATAGCTCCTACAATGAGCAGTTCTTC
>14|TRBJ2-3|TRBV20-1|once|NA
CSASLAGTTDTQYF
TGCAGTGCTAGTTTGGCGGGAACCACAGATACGCAGTATTTT
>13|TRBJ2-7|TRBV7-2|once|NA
CASSVAATYEQYF
TGTGCCAGCAGTGTAGCGGCAACCTACGAGCAGTACTTC
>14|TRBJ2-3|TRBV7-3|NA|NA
CASSFIASTDTQYF
TGTGCCAGCAGCTTCATAGCGTCCACAGATACGCAGTATTTT
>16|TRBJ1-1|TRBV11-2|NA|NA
CASSSLGAPGGTEAFF
TGTGCCAGCAGCTCATTAGGGGCCCCGGGGGGCACTGAAGCTTTCTTT
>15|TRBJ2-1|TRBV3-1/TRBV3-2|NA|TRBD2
CASSQLSLADNEQFF
TGTGCCAGCAGCCAACTTAGCCTAGCGGACAATGAGCAGTTCTTC
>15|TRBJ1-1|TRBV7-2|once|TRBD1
CASSYRTGVNTEAFF
TGTGCCAGCAGCTACCGGACAGGGGTGAACACTGAAGCTTTCTTT
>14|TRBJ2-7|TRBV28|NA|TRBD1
CASHHRGRSFRQYF
TGTGCCAGCCATCACAGGGGGAGAAGTTTCAGGCAGTACTTC
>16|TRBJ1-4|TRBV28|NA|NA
CASSLGWVKGREKLFF
TGTGCCAGCAGTTTAGGCTGGGTAAAGGGGCGTGAAAAACTGTTTTTT
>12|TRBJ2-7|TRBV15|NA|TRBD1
CATARDRDEQYF
TGTGCCACAGCCCGGGACAGGGACGAGCAGTACTTC
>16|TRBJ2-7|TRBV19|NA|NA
CASSDPGAKGSYEQYF
TGTGCCAGTAGTGACCCTGGGGCGAAGGGGTCCTACGAGCAGTACTTC
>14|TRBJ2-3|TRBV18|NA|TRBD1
CASSPNAGGDTQYF
TGTGCCAGCTCACCGAACGCAGGGGGAGATACGCAGTATTTT
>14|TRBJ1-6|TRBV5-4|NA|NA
CASSLRLDNSPLHF
TGTGCCAGCAGCTTGCGCCTAGATAATTCACCCCTCCACTTT